The rows below give T cell receptor beta chains drawn from one sample of a study of memory CD4+ T cells and cytomegalovirus serostatus. TCRdb's copy holds only in-frame clones and misses some; the assay was immunoSEQ multiplex PCR. This sample has over 65,000 clones, with 60% to 85% found just once. Sequenced input: memory CD4+ T cells from blood. These receptors were obtained from an adult in good health and CMV-seropositive. Both conserved end residues are part of each CDR3. The order of the fields is clone size, D gene, J gene, V gene, CDR3 DNA, CDR3 protein. D genes are given only for firm matches. Clone size is shown for a subset of rows, as once, few, many or a class of expanded clone.

>NA|TRBD2|TRBJ2-3|TRBV27
TGTGCCAGCAGTTCTCAAACCCCGGGACTAGCGGGGGGGGATACGCAGTATTTT
CASSSQTPGLAGGDTQYF
>few|TRBD1|TRBJ1-1|TRBV11-2
TGTGCCAGCAGCCTAGGGACAGGGCCTGAAGCTTTCTTT
CASSLGTGPEAFF
>few|TRBD2|TRBJ2-2|TRBV15
TGTGCCACCAGCATTCTCAGGACTAGCGGGGGGGCAAGTGGAACCGGGGAGCTGTTTTTT
CATSILRTSGGASGTGELFF
>NA|NA|TRBJ2-7|TRBV7-2
TGTGCCAGCAGCTTAGTTGTTGGACAGACCTACGAGCAGTACTTC
CASSLVVGQTYEQYF
>NA|NA|TRBJ1-1|TRBV28
TGTGCCAGCAGTTTCTGGGTGGGGGACACCTTGGGCGAACCGAACACTGAAGCTTTCTTT
CASSFWVGDTLGEPNTEAFF
>once|NA|TRBJ2-1|TRBV7-3
TGTGCCAGCAGCTTATCCGCAGGGAACAATGAGCAGTTCTTC
CASSLSAGNNEQFF
>NA|NA|TRBJ1-5|TRBV19
TGTGCCAGTAGTATAGCAGGCAATCAGCCCCAGCATTTT
CASSIAGNQPQHF
>NA|TRBD2|TRBJ2-5|TRBV7-7
TGTGCTAGCAGCATACTAGCGGGAGAAGGAGAGACCCAGTACTTC
CASSILAGEGETQYF
>NA|NA|TRBJ1-1|TRBV28
TGTGCCAGCAGTTTCCCCTTGAACACTGAAGCTTTCTTT
CASSFPLNTEAFF
>NA|NA|TRBJ2-5|TRBV7-5
TGTGTCAGAAGCCACAGGGATACAGAGACCCAGTACTTC
CVRSHRDTETQYF
>few|NA|TRBJ2-2|TRBV21-1
TGTGCCAGCAGCCTTCGGGGGAGGCAGGAAACCGGGGAGCTGTTTTTT
CASSLRGRQETGELFF
>NA|NA|TRBJ1-1|TRBV19
TGTGCCAGTAGTATAGTCTTGAACACTGAAGCTTTCTTT
CASSIVLNTEAFF
>NA|NA|TRBJ2-2|TRBV7-3
TGTGCCAGCAGCTTAACTGGGGGAGCGAACACCGGGGAGCTGTTTTTT
CASSLTGGANTGELFF
>NA|NA|TRBJ2-1|TRBV18
TGTGCCAGCTCACCCAACCTACAGGACAATGAGCAGTTCTTC
CASSPNLQDNEQFF
>medium-sized|NA|TRBJ1-1|TRBV14
TGTGCCAGCAGCCAGTCAACACGGACGGAAGCTTTCTTT
CASSQSTRTEAFF
>NA|NA|TRBJ1-3|TRBV5-4
TGTGCCAGCAGCTTGAAGGGCGGAAACACCATATATTTT
CASSLKGGNTIYF
>NA|TRBD2|TRBJ2-2|TRBV6-1
TGTGCCAGCAGTGATCTTAGCGGGAGGGGTACCGGGGAGCTGTTTTTT
CASSDLSGRGTGELFF
>NA|NA|TRBJ2-7|TRBV10-3
TGTGCCATCAGTGAGTCCATCGGCGAGCAGTACTTC
CAISESIGEQYF
>NA|NA|TRBJ1-5|TRBV7-2
TGTGCCAGCAGCTTCCCCGATCAGCCCCAGCATTTT
CASSFPDQPQHF
>NA|TRBD2|TRBJ2-1|TRBV6-6
TGTGCCAGCAGTCCTTCTAGCGGGTCCTACAATGAGCAGTTCTTC
CASSPSSGSYNEQFF
>NA|NA|TRBJ1-1|TRBV11-3
TGTGCCAGCAGCTCAGACAGACTGAACACTGAAGCTTTCTTT
CASSSDRLNTEAFF